Presented here are 3 T cell receptor beta chains from one specimen sequenced in a study of T cells in Graves' hyperthyroidism and ophthalmopathy. The CDR3 regions of TCR beta were amplified from RNA transcripts. The HTBI primer set was used in a first-round RT-PCR of the TCR CDR3. TCRdb re-called the multiplex PCR reads with MiXCR, one entry per CDR3 protein. The sample has fewer than 350,000 distinct CDR3 sequences; 21% are singletons. Input material: blood. The origin of the receptors is a woman between 50 and 59 years old with Graves' hyperthyroidism.

V gene TRBV19 combines with J gene TRBJ2-2; 16 positions match TRBD2. Germline CDR1 is LNHDA and CDR2 is SQIVND (reference sequence). The V segment lost 4 bases and the J segment 3 bases; nucleotides outside the gene matches: 8. The CDR3 runs 19 residues. The CDR3 region is CASSNPGLAGGVDTGELFF. As DNA, the CDR3 is TGTGCCAGTAGTAATCCGGGACTAGCGGGAGGGGTCGACACCGGGGAGCTGTTTTTT.

The table lists this clonotype with many counts. The rearrangement joins TRBV3-1 to TRBJ2-4, with TRBD2 identical over 10 bases. After removal of 3 bases from V and 3 bases from J, the junction contained 11 bases not matched to a gene. The CDR3 loop spans 18 amino acids. The germline gives CDR1 LGHDT, CDR2 YNNKEL (reference sequence). CDR3 sequence: CASSQKVSGRMGKNIQYF. The CDR3, as DNA: TGTGCCAGCAGCCAGAAGGTTAGCGGGAGGATGGGCAAAAACATTCAGTACTTC.

This clonotype occurred many times. The rearrangement joins TRBV28 to TRBJ1-1; D is possibly TRBD1 (5 bases). CDR1 is MDHEN and CDR2 is SYDVKM in the germline V gene. CDR3 length: 15 residues. The V gene lost 6 bases and the J gene lost 0 bases, with 14 bases spanning the gap. DNA of the CDR3: TGTGCCAGCAGCCCCTGGCAGGGCTTGAACACTGAAGCTTTCTTT. This translates into CASSPWQGLNTEAFF.